This TCR beta chain was sequenced in a study of OX40 agonist ivuxolimab in advanced cancers. General study findings and limits: Expanded clones were, on average, more numerous among CD8+ T cells than CD4+. With doses of 0.1 to 3.0 mg/kg, CD4+ and CD8+ blood T cells had undergone clonal expansion by week 6.

A remark on this clone: What it binds is not known.

Here immunoSEQ multiplex PCR was the method, and the copy in TCRdb shows in-frame clones only, minus some. The table includes approximately 30,000 clones, about 80% detected once. Germline V lookup: CDR1 SGDLS, CDR2 YYNGEE. The V and J ends lost 4 bases and 6 bases, in that order; junction bases with no gene match: 6. The CDR3 is made up of 15 amino acids. This TCR was recovered from an adult with an advanced solid tumor such as melanoma, head and neck, liver or kidney cancer. Source: CD4+ or CD8+ T cells sorted from blood, taken in a trial of the OX40 agonist ivuxolimab. This chain connects TRBV9 to TRBJ2-2; TRBD2 agrees at 10 bases. CDR3: CASSFSGGASGELFF. Written as DNA, the CDR3 is TGTGCCAGCAGCTTCAGCGGGGGGGCTTCCGGGGAGCTGTTTTTT.